This TCR beta chain was profiled in a study of CD8 T cells in Susac syndrome. The RNA input was about 0.45 to 1 ug, and it was reverse transcribed with random hexamers. The TCR beta CDR3 was amplified by immunoSEQ multiplex PCR across 54 Vbeta, 13 Jbeta. TCRdb passed the immunoSEQ multiplex PCR reads through MiXCR, listing each CDR3 protein once. The sample shows some 99,000 distinct CDR3 sequences, roughly 97% of them seen only once. The CDR3 extends over 13 amino acids. Deletions cut 4 bases from V and 7 bases from J, with 14 bases between. Germline V gene data show CDR1 as SGHRS and CDR2 as YFSETQ.

This receptor was taken from a human donor in good health. The chain couples TRBV5-1 to TRBJ1-2; D ambiguous. Sample: CD4+ T cells from PBMCs. The CDR3 spells CASSVTTDLGYTF. In nucleotides, the CDR3 is TGCGCCAGCAGCGTAACGACTGATCTTGGCTACACCTTC. Full variable domain (rest looked up from reference TRBV5-1 and TRBJ1-2): KAGVTQTPRYLIKTRGQQVTLSCSPISGHRSVSWYQQTPGQGLQFLFEYFSETQRNKGNFPGRFSGRQFSNSRSEMNVSTLELGDSALYLCASSVTTDLGYTFGSGTRLTVV.